This T cell receptor beta chain derives from a study of T-cell reconstitution after alpha-beta-depleted transplantation in children. General observations from the study: Surviving recipient T cells and intrathymic progenitors accounted for some patients' high TCRbeta diversity at day 60. One year after transplant, T-cell counts and diversity came mostly from newly produced T cells.

Unique molecular identifiers were incorporated into the prepared TCRbeta library. One entry per CDR3 protein, called by TCRdb with MiXCR from the PCR reads. The sample records just over 950,000 distinct CDR3 sequences, less than 30% being singletons. This clonotype was counted a few times. Its antigen is undetermined. Germline CDR1 is SNHLY and CDR2 is FYNNEI. The CDR3 consists of 15 residues. Trimming left V 3 bases short and J 0 bases short, with 12 bases between. The chain has TRBV2 and TRBJ2-7, with D uncertain. The material was PBMCs, mostly from graft donor cells, obtained 360 days after TCRalphabeta/CD19-depleted stem cell transplant. The receptor's source is a boy younger than two who had a stem cell transplant for SCID, so the T cells may come from the graft donor. CDR3 DNA: TGTGCCAGCAGTGAGTTTATCGGAATCTCCTACGAGCAGTACTTC. Translating it yields CASSEFIGISYEQYF. The full variable domain, completed using reference TRBV2 and TRBJ2-7, is EPEVTQTPSHQVTQMGQEVILRCVPISNHLYFYWYRQILGQKVEFLVSFYNNEISEKSEIFDDQFSVERPDGSNFTLKIRSTKLEDSAMYFCASSEFIGISYEQYFGPGTRLTVT.